This T cell receptor beta chain is drawn from a study of chemoradiotherapy in HPV16-positive cancers. Broader study findings: Candidate HPV-specific clones and E7-related TCR motifs grew in tumor during treatment. For HPV16-positive patients, expanding HPV-responsive T cells associated with longer recurrence-free survival. Functional assays defining HPV-specific T cells used only a couple of HPV16-positive patients.

The CDR3 runs to 12 residues. Germline V gene sequence: CDR1 MGHDK, CDR2 SYGVNS. V was cut by 4 bases and J by 8 bases, with 9 bases left in between. Repertoires were sampled repeatedly during chemoradiotherapy. As regards this clone: The target antigen is unknown.

The assay was immunoSEQ multiplex PCR, and TCRdb's table has in-frame clones only and misses some. The sample has thousands of clones, around 80% seen once. The rearrangement uses TRBV25-1 and TRBJ2-1; no clear D gene. This receptor was taken from a human donor with HPV-associated anogenital cancer. Sample collection occurred from a patient who underwent chemoradiotherapy. The CDR3 protein is CASSVNVYEQFF. CDR3 nucleotide sequence: TGTGCCAGCAGTGTAAATGTCTATGAGCAGTTCTTC.